Below, 21 T cell receptor beta chains from the same sample are listed, as sequenced in a study of blood T cell repertoires in COVID-19 (dated by TCRdb to 2020 to 2022). The method behind the library was the immunoSEQ multiplex PCR assay. Imported from immuneACCESS, the table was reduced by TCRdb to in-frame sequences with V and J called. These copies leave out some clones; in studies compared against another copy, an unresolved V gene accounts for under half, and the cause of the remainder is not known. The sample has 150,000 or so clones on record, 80% to 90% of them singletons. The ten largest clones capture 13% of the sample. Sequencing used peripheral blood. The source is a man younger than 30 with COVID-19, enrolled during active disease.

This CDR3 reads CASSPGGTGYTEAFF. The CDR3 DNA reads TGTGCCAGCAGCCCAGGGGGGACGGGATATACTGAAGCTTTCTTT. The chain uses TRBV9 and TRBJ1-1; TRBD1 matches 7 bases. With V trimmed by 4 bases and J by 5 bases, 11 bases remained unmatched. The CDR3 extends over 15 amino acids. From germline, CDR1 is SGDLS and CDR2 YYNGEE.

The rearrangement links TRBV5-6 to TRBJ2-5; D ambiguous. The CDR3 covers 11 residues. CDR1 and CDR2 (germline): SGHDT, YYEEEE. V was shortened by 3 bases and J by 5 bases, with 5 bases between the two germline ends. This chain's CDR3 is CASSSGETQYF. The CDR3 nucleotides read TGTGCCAGCAGCTCCGGGGAGACCCAGTACTTC.

This clone occurred once. The rearrangement joins TRBV30 to TRBJ1-2, with a weak D call TRBD1 (5 bases). The CDR3 is made up of 13 amino acids. The V gene lost 1 base and the J gene lost 2 bases, with 8 bases spanning the gap. CDR1 and CDR2 from the germline V gene are GTSNPN and SVGIG (reference sequence). As DNA, the CDR3 is TGTGCCTGGAGTGAAGACAGCAACTATGGCTACACCTTC. This codes for CAWSEDSNYGYTF.

The gene calls are TRBV5-1 and TRBJ2-7, with TRBD2 matching 10 bases. V shed 1 base and J 3 bases; nucleotides not matched to a gene: 7. Germline V gene sequence: CDR1 SGHRS, CDR2 YFSETQ. CDR3 size: 16 residues. The CDR3 is CASSLSVSSGSYEQYF. CDR3 bases: TGCGCCAGCAGCTTGTCTGTTTCTAGCGGGAGCTACGAGCAGTACTTC.

This rearrangement joins TRBV27 to TRBJ2-3, with 8 nucleotides matching TRBD1. CDR1 and CDR2 (germline): MNHEY, SMNVEV (reference sequence). Trimming cost V 7 bases and J 4 bases; bases outside gene matches: 7. This CDR3 is 14 amino acids long. The CDR3 coding sequence is TGTGCCAGCACGTTTCAGGGGGCGTCAGATACGCAGTATTTT. This translates into CASTFQGASDTQYF.

This sequence joins TRBV5-6 and TRBJ1-4; TRBD1 matches at 10 bases. This CDR3 is built from 14 residues. Germline-derived CDR1 and CDR2 are SGHDT and YYEEEE. V shed 2 bases, J shed 6 bases, and the junction held 1 base outside the gene matches. The chain's CDR3 is CASSFGQGDEKLFF. The CDR3 nucleotides are TGTGCCAGCAGCTTTGGACAGGGGGATGAAAAACTGTTTTTT.

This chain connects TRBV12-3 or TRBV12-4 to TRBJ2-5; weak D call: TRBD1 (6 bases). This CDR3 comprises 13 residues. The germline V and J ends were trimmed by 6 bases and 5 bases, with 13 bases remaining between them. CDR3 amino acids: CASSAGVWETQYF. In DNA, the CDR3 is TGTGCCAGCAGCGCAGGGGTTTGGGAGACCCAGTACTTC.

The chain uses TRBV24-1 and TRBJ2-2, with 8 bases lining up with TRBD1. This CDR3 has 14 amino acids. The ends lost 3 bases at V and 7 bases at J; junction bases unmatched: 3. The germline V gene encodes CDR1 KGHDR and CDR2 SFDVKD. CDR3 coding DNA: TGTGCCACCAGTGATCGACAGGGGATCGGGGAGCTGTTTTTT. Protein: CATSDRQGIGELFF.

This clone was detected once. This chain connects TRBV19 to TRBJ2-5, with D perhaps TRBD2 (6 bases). Germline V CDR1 and CDR2: LNHDA, SQIVND (reference sequence). Deletions cut 7 bases from V and 7 bases from J, with 19 bases between. This CDR3 has 14 residues. The CDR3 loop is CASTGSLWGGTQYF. The DNA for the CDR3 is TGTGCCAGTACGGGTTCCCTCTGGGGAGGGACCCAGTACTTC.

The chain is built from TRBV9 and TRBJ1-2; maybe TRBD1 (5 bases). Between the trimmed V and J ends, which lost 2 bases and 4 bases, there was a span of 15 bases. This CDR3 has 15 amino acids. Germline loops: CDR1 SGDLS, CDR2 YYNGEE. CDR3 sequence reads: CASSVAAGGGYGYTF. The CDR3 DNA reads as TGTGCCAGCAGCGTGGCCGCGGGGGGAGGCTATGGCTACACCTTC.

This sequence joins TRBV5-5 and TRBJ2-1; 13 bases are a match to TRBD2. This CDR3 spans 16 amino acids. From germline, CDR1 is SGHKS and CDR2 YYEKEE (reference sequence). J lost 5 bases, V lost 4 bases, and 6 bases had no gene match. CDR3 nucleotide sequence: TGTGCCAGCAGCCGAGGACTAGCGGGAGAACACAATGAGCAGTTCTTC. Translation gives CASSRGLAGEHNEQFF.

The chain employs TRBV5-1 and TRBJ2-1; 11 nucleotides match TRBD2. The CDR3 has 20 amino acids. Unmatched junction bases numbered 14, after V lost 0 bases and J lost 3 bases. Germline V lookup: CDR1 SGHRS, CDR2 YFSETQ. The CDR3 nucleotides read TGCGCCAGCAGCTTGGGGGGTCCTAGCGGGAGGACCTATAGCTACAATGAGCAGTTCTTC. The encoded protein is CASSLGGPSGRTYSYNEQFF.

The chain uses TRBV27 and TRBJ2-7, with a weak D call TRBD1 (7 bases). Germline V gene lookup returns CDR1 MNHEY and CDR2 SMNVEV (reference sequence). There are 16 residues in the CDR3. The V gene lost 8 bases and the J gene lost 0 bases, with 20 bases spanning the gap. The DNA for the CDR3 is TGTGCCAGCCGCCCTGGGGGGACAGCAATCTCCTACGAGCAGTACTTC. It specifies CASRPGGTAISYEQYF.

This chain connects TRBV5-1 to TRBJ2-5; the match to TRBD1 covers 7 bases. CDR1 SGHRS and CDR2 YFSETQ come from the germline V gene. This CDR3 comprises 18 residues. The J segment lost 2 bases and the V segment lost 3 bases, leaving 16 bases of the junction unmatched. CDR3 sequence (DNA): TGCGCCAGCAGCTCGACCTCTGTAACTTTGACAGGGCAAGAGACCCAGTACTTC. Its protein product is CASSSTSVTLTGQETQYF.

The chain joins TRBV9 to TRBJ2-1; 10 positions match TRBD2. V lost 1 base and J lost 0; bases outside the gene matches: 1. The CDR3 is 16 amino acids. Germline CDR1 reads SGDLS; CDR2 reads YYNGEE. CDR3 nucleotide sequence: TGTGCCAGCAGCGTACCTAGCGGGAGCTCCTACAATGAGCAGTTCTTC. It encodes CASSVPSGSSYNEQFF.

This chain links TRBV9 with TRBJ2-7, with D possibly matching TRBD2 (5 bases). The CDR3 consists of 15 residues. CDR1 is SGDLS and CDR2 is YYNGEE in the germline V gene. V was trimmed by 0 bases and J by 0 bases, leaving 10 bases between them. The CDR3 protein is CASSVGASSSYEQYF. The CDR3 region has the DNA TGTGCCAGCAGCGTAGGGGCTAGCTCCTCCTACGAGCAGTACTTC.

This rearrangement joins TRBV5-4 to TRBJ1-6; the match to TRBD1 covers 7 bases. J lost 8 bases, V lost 4 bases, and 9 bases had no gene match. CDR3 length: 15 residues. CDR1 and CDR2 (germline): SGHNT, YYREEE (reference sequence). CDR3 nucleotide sequence: TGTGCCAGCAGCCGGGGACAGCTTAAGGATTCACCCCTCCACTTT. Translating gives CASSRGQLKDSPLHF.

The chain recombines TRBV9 with TRBJ2-3; possible D gene TRBD2, 6 bases. Germline CDR1 reads SGDLS; CDR2 reads YYNGEE. Deletions cut 2 bases from V and 6 bases from J, with 13 bases between. The CDR3 covers 14 residues. The DNA of the CDR3 is TGTGCCAGCAGCGTTGGGGACTCCCCCGATACGCAGTATTTT. Amino acids: CASSVGDSPDTQYF.

This clone showed up just a few times. The CDR3 loop reads CASSQERGQGGYTF. The CDR3 region has the DNA TGTGCCAGCAGCCAAGAAAGGGGGCAAGGAGGCTACACCTTC. The rearrangement links TRBV4-2 to TRBJ1-2; 7 bases match TRBD1. V was clipped by 0 bases and J by 8 bases; unmatched bases: 6. Germline assignment: CDR1 LGHNA and CDR2 YNFKEQ. This CDR3 is 14 amino acids long.

The chain recombines TRBV25-1 with TRBJ2-1; 8 nucleotides line up with TRBD2. From germline, CDR1 is MGHDK and CDR2 SYGVNS. The CDR3 is 15 residues long. Trimming removed 1 base from V and 8 bases from J; junction bases left unmatched: 7. The CDR3 here is CASSESTGGLDEQFF. As DNA, the CDR3 is TGTGCCAGCAGTGAATCCACGGGAGGGCTCGATGAGCAGTTCTTC.

The chain couples TRBV7-2 to TRBJ2-5; D unresolved. The CDR3 runs to 14 residues. Germline V gives CDR1 SGHTA, CDR2 FQGNSA. Trimming shortened V by 3 bases and J by 1 base, and 9 bases separated the two germline ends. The CDR3 bases are TGTGCCAGCAGCTTCAGTACCGCCCAAGAGACCCAGTACTTC. It codes for CASSFSTAQETQYF.